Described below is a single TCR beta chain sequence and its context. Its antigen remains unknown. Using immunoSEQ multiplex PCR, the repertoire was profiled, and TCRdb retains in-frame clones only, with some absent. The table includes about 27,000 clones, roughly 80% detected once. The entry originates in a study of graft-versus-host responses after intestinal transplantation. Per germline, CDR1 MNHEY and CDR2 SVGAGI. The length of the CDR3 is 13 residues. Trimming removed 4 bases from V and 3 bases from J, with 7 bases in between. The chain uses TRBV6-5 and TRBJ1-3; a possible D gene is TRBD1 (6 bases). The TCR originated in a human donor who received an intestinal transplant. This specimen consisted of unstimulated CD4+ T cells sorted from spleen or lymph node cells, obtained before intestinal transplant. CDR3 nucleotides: TGTGCCAGCAGTTGGGACATTGGAAACACCATATATTTT. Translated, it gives CASSWDIGNTIYF.